This T cell receptor beta chain was recorded in a study of T cells in Graves' hyperthyroidism and ophthalmopathy. Points from the study as a whole: The model predicted ophthalmopathy a median around seven months before onset. Blood held most thyroid clonotypes expanded above 0.001 frequency.

Researchers defined stable Graves' hyperthyroidism as no ophthalmopathy progression within 18 months. Used for diagnoses were clinical symptoms, serum thyroxine and TRAb, thyroid ultrasound and orbital computed tomography. This clonotype showed up many times. Its specificity is not known. RNA transcripts gave rise to amplified TCR beta CDR3 regions. RT-PCR in the first round (using the HTBI primer set) targeted the TCR CDR3. TCRdb called the multiplex PCR reads again in MiXCR, with one record for every CDR3 protein. The data show a few hundred thousand distinct CDR3 sequences, roughly 50% seen once. Trimming took 0 bases from V and 4 from J, leaving 9 bases between them. This CDR3 has 14 amino acids. Germline CDR1 LNHNV, CDR2 YYDKDF (reference sequence).

The chain combines TRBV15 with TRBJ1-2; D gene ambiguous. The source material was peripheral blood or thyroid tissue (not recorded which). The TCR comes from a woman aged 18-29 years with Graves' hyperthyroidism. CDR3 loop: CATSRDRAFYGYTF. As DNA, the CDR3 is TGTGCCACCAGCAGAGATCGTGCCTTCTATGGCTACACCTTC.